This entry features one T cell receptor (beta chain) sequence. Its matching antigen is unknown. Germline V gene lookup returns CDR1 SEHNR and CDR2 FQNEAQ (reference sequence). This CDR3 region has 12 residues. V shed 3 bases and J shed 12 bases, with 12 bases lying between them. Repertoires were generated with immunoSEQ multiplex PCR, while TCRdb's copy carries only in-frame clones and drops some. This sample yields about 63,000 clones, of which 81% are seen a single time; 5% to 7% belongs to the top ten. As to time point: pretreatment peripheral blood. These data come from a study of PD-L1 blockade in urothelial cancer. Overall study: Patients' atezolizumab regimen, 1,200 mg intravenously every 3 weeks, began around 2014. The median number of T cells present in blood samples was some 140,000. Patients had been given 0 to 3 earlier chemotherapy regimens.

Notes on the study in general: A pretreatment blood TCR clonality that fell below the median predicted better progression-free and overall survival.

Sequenced material: PBMCs, taken around atezolizumab (anti-PD-L1) treatment. The chain uses TRBV7-9 and TRBJ2-1; perhaps TRBD2 as D (5 bases). The TCR sequence derives from a man aged 65-85 years with urothelial cancer. Written as DNA, the CDR3 is TGTGCCAGCAGCTTTTCCGGGGAGATGCAGTTCTTC. This codes for CASSFSGEMQFF.